The text below deals with one T cell receptor (beta chain). There is no known antigen for this receptor. Base-call qualities are not available, and no considerably larger clone is one nucleotide away. This specimen belongs to a study of blood T cell repertoires in COVID-19 (TCRdb year 2020). With respect to the entire study: Collaborator samples came from the United States, Italy and Spain and covered acute and convalescent phases of COVID-19. The material from the prospective study consisted of cDNA or gDNA derived from T cells, B-cell-depleted T cells, or PBMCs. Subjects who had been exposed to COVID-19, were actively infected with it, or had recovered from it provided the deeply sampled blood TCRbeta repertoires that made up the dataset. A freely available public database, intended as a resource for researchers studying the immune response to SARS-CoV-2, is where the repertoires were released. The samples were drawn from the first 160 participants of the ongoing ImmuneRACE study and from 1,254 subjects provided by 6 global collaborators. Sample metadata almost always included a de-identified subject ID, COVID-19 status, age in years and sex. Where available, HLA class I and class II types were taken from metadata supplied by the sample provider and were not determined by assay-based typing.

Whole blood was collected in K2EDTA tubes by collaborating institutions according to the institutions' own protocols. For TCRbeta analysis, collaborators shipped samples in one of three forms: frozen whole blood, isolated PBMCs, or DNA extracted from either of those sample types. The CDR3 holds 15 amino acids from the cysteine to the phenylalanine. Only CDR3 DNA remains: 45 bases, in frame from the first base. From a lookup of the germline V gene (reference sequence), CDR1 and CDR2 are SGHNT and YYREEE. Trimmed from V: 4 bases; trimmed from J: 5 bases; junction bases lacking a gene match: 5. The paper's findings and limits, for the study overall: How much clinical and demographic metadata was included differed by source and by participant, and the metadata was provided uncurated.

TCRbeta CDR3 regions were amplified from genomic DNA using the immunoSEQ Assay, a bias-controlled multiplex PCR. The study's processing was this. The number of nucleated cells in each sample was estimated by amplification of reference gene primers within the assay. Sequence reads were collapsed and filtered to measure the absolute abundance of every unique TCRbeta CDR3 rearrangement. For each sample, productive Simpson clonality was calculated as the square root of Simpson's diversity index across productive rearrangements. This is the immuneACCESS table as TCRdb keeps it, with only in-frame sequences that have V and J called. A part of the clones is gone; compared with another copy, unresolved V genes explain less than half, and the rest is unexplained. V and J calls and clone size are as listed in that table; D and trimming were resolved from the DNA. Here the sample has under 75,000 clones; about 92% occur a single time. The ten largest make up approximately 4.2% of the sample.

Specimen: peripheral blood. This TCR derives from a man aged 50 or older with active COVID-19. The chain joins TRBV5-4 to TRBJ2-1, with TRBD2 matching 11 junction bases. The CDR3 region has the sequence CASSPGTSGHNEQFF. DNA sequence: TGTGCCAGCAGCCCCGGGACTAGCGGACACAATGAGCAGTTCTTC.